A selection of T cell receptor beta chains follows, all from one sample in a study of blood T cells in healthy people across ages. TCRdb reprocessed the 5' RACE reads with MiXCR, giving one entry per CDR3 protein. The sample lists about 1.4 million distinct CDR3 sequences; roughly 59% were seen once. The specimen was blood. These receptors were obtained from a man in his late teens or twenties in good health. Each CDR3 is given with its conserved first and last residue. The order of the fields is J gene, D gene, V gene, CDR3 protein. The D gene is left open where the match is weak.

TRBJ2-5,-,TRBV7-9,CASSLRSDSETQYF
TRBJ1-2,-,TRBV9,CASSVEDRGYGYTF
TRBJ1-2,-,TRBV29-1,CSVGSGGKGSTGYTF
-,TRBD1,TRBV29-1,CSVRIDRDGGETQYF
TRBJ2-3,TRBD1,TRBV7-2,CASAGTGATDTQYF
TRBJ1-1,-,TRBV27,CASRLGGLYTEAFF
TRBJ2-3,TRBD2,TRBV29-1,CSVDGLAVSTDTQYF
-,-,TRBV4-1,CASSQDPRTESYEQYF
TRBJ1-2,-,TRBV7-6,CASSLGHRESYGYTF
TRBJ2-4,-,TRBV12-3/TRBV12-4,CASSPAKLAKNIQYF
TRBJ2-7,TRBD2,TRBV6-2/TRBV6-3,CASSYLLLAGNYEQYF
TRBJ2-3,TRBD1,TRBV6-5,CASSKTRTGRGDTQYF
TRBJ2-6,TRBD1,TRBV2,CASSGVLGTGVFGANVLTF
TRBJ1-1,TRBD1,TRBV25-1,CASTRGQGTEAFF
TRBJ2-3,-,TRBV27,CASSLGVRRGDTQYF
TRBJ2-3,TRBD2,TRBV7-9,CASSARLAGGGNTQYF
TRBJ1-6,TRBD1,TRBV13,CASSVTGEAYNSPLHF
TRBJ2-5,-,TRBV12-3/TRBV12-4,CASTRGRGEETPYF
TRBJ2-3,-,TRBV5-1,CASRNEGNTDTQYF
TRBJ2-2,-,TRBV20-1,CSAREIASAGELFF
TRBJ1-1,TRBD1,TRBV6-4,CASSDSRTGEATEAFF
TRBJ2-5,TRBD1,TRBV3-1,CASENRQGARKTQYF
TRBJ2-7,TRBD2,TRBV7-9,CASRAGELYEQYF
TRBJ2-7,-,TRBV29-1,CSVEAGSGYEQYF
-,-,TRBV25-1,CASLGQSEQYF
TRBJ2-3,-,TRBV3-1,CASSPEGGWTDTQYF
TRBJ1-6,TRBD1,TRBV12-3/TRBV12-4,CASRAPGQGVDSPLHF
-,TRBD2,TRBV7-2,CASSFRTSGTSDEQYF
TRBJ2-1,TRBD1,TRBV29-1,CSVEPGQGGNEQFF
TRBJ2-3,TRBD1,TRBV12-3/TRBV12-4,CASSNRQGDDTQYF
TRBJ2-5,TRBD2,TRBV5-5,CASSPGVAGWETQYF
TRBJ1-5,-,TRBV2,CASSPTLLSEPQHF
TRBJ2-1,-,TRBV6-2/TRBV6-3,CASSYVSEQFF
TRBJ2-7,-,TRBV29-1,CSVAGDPYEQYF
-,-,TRBV6-1,CASSEARGSEQYF